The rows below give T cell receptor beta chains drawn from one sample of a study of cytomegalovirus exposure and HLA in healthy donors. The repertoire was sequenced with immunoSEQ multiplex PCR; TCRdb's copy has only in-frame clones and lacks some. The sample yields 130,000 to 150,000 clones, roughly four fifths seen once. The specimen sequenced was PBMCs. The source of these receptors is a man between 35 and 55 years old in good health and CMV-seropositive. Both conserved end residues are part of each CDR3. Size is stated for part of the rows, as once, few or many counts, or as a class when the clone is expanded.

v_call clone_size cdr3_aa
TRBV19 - CASSSKGDRPTLFF
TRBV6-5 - CASSPGQWSSYEQYF
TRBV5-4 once CASSSHPGTVIGKAFF
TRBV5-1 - CASSWRTSGQETQYF
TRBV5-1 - CASSLAGTGQETQYF
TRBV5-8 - CASSRQANQPQHF
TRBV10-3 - CAISESTGTDTQYF
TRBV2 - CASSRTGSGNTIYF
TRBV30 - CAWSRQGIGYEQYF
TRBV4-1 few CASSQGRGRLNSPLHF
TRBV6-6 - CASSYTTGVADTQYF